The sequence of this TCR beta chain was determined in a study of graft-versus-host responses after intestinal transplantation. Study context: Tacrolimus and steroids were given for 2 to 3 years to all recipients after anti-thymocyte globulin induction.

Using immunoSEQ multiplex PCR, the repertoire was profiled, and TCRdb retains in-frame clones only, with some absent. The profile shows about 70,000 clones, around 91% of them singletons. Findings and limits, study-wide: GvH clones appeared in recipient marrow, some first in ileum or blood. In patients with graft-donor T cell macrochimerism, allograft graft-versus-host to host-versus-graft clonal ratios were high. Declines in HvG clones occurring early post-transplant were associated with peak circulating GvH clone levels.

About this clone itself: Antigen: not known.

The germline CDR1 and CDR2 sequences are KGHSH and LQKENI. The CDR3 loop spans 12 amino acids. Trimming shortened V by 6 bases and J by 8 bases, and 13 bases separated the two germline ends. The chain carries TRBV18 and TRBJ1-1; the D is unclear. The sequences come from unstimulated CD8+ T cells sorted from spleen or lymph node cells, collected before intestinal transplant. The sequence derives from a human donor who received an intestinal transplant. The CDR3, as DNA: TGTGCCAGCTCCCTAAACTGGTTCGAAGCTTTCTTT. It encodes CASSLNWFEAFF.